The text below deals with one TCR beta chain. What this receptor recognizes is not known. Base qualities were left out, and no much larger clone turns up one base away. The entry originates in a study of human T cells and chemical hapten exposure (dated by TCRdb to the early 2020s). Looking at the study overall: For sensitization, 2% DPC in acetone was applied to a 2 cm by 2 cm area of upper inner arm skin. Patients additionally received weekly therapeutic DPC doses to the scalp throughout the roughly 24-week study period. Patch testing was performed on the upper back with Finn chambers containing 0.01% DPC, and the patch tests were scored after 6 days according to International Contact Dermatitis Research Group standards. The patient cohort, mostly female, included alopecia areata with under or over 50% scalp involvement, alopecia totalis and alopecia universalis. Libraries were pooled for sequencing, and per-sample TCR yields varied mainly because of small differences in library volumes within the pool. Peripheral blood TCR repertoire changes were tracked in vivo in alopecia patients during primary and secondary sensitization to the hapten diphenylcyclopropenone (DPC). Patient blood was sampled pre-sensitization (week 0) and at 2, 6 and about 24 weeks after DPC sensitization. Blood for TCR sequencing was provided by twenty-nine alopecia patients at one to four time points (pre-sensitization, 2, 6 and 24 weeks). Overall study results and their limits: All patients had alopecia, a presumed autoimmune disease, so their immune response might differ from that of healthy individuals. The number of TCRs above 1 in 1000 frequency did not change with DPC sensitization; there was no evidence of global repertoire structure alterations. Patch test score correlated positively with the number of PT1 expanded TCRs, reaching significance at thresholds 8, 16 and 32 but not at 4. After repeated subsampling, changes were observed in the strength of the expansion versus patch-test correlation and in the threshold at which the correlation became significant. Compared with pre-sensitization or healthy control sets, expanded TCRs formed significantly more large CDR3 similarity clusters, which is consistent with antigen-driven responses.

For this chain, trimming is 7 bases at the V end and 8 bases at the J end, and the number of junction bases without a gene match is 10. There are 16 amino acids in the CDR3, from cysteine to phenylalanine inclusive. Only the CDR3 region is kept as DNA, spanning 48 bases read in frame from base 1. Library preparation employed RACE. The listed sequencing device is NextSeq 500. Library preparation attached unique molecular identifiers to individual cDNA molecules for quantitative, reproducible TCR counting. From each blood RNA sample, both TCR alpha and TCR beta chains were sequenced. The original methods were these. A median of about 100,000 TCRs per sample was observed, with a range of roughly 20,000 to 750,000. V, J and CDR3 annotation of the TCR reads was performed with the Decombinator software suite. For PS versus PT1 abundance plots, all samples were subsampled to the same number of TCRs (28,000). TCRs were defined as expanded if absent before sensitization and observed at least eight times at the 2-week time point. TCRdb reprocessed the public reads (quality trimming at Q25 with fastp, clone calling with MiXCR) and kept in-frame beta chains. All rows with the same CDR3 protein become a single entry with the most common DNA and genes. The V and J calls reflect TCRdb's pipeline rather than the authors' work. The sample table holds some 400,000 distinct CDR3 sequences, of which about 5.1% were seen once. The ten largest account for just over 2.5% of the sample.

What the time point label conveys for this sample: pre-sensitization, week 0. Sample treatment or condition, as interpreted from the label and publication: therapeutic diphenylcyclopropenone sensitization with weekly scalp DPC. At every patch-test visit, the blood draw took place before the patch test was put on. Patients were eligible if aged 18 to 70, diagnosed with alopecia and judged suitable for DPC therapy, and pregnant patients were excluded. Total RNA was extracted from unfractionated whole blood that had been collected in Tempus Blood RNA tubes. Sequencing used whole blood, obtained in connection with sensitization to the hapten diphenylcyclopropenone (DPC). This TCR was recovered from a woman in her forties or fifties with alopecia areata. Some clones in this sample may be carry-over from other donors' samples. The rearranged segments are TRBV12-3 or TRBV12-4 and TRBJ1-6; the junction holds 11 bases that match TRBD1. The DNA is TGTGCCAGCACCAAAAGGGACAGGGGGGCATATTCACCCCTCCACTTT. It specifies CASTKRDRGAYSPLHF.